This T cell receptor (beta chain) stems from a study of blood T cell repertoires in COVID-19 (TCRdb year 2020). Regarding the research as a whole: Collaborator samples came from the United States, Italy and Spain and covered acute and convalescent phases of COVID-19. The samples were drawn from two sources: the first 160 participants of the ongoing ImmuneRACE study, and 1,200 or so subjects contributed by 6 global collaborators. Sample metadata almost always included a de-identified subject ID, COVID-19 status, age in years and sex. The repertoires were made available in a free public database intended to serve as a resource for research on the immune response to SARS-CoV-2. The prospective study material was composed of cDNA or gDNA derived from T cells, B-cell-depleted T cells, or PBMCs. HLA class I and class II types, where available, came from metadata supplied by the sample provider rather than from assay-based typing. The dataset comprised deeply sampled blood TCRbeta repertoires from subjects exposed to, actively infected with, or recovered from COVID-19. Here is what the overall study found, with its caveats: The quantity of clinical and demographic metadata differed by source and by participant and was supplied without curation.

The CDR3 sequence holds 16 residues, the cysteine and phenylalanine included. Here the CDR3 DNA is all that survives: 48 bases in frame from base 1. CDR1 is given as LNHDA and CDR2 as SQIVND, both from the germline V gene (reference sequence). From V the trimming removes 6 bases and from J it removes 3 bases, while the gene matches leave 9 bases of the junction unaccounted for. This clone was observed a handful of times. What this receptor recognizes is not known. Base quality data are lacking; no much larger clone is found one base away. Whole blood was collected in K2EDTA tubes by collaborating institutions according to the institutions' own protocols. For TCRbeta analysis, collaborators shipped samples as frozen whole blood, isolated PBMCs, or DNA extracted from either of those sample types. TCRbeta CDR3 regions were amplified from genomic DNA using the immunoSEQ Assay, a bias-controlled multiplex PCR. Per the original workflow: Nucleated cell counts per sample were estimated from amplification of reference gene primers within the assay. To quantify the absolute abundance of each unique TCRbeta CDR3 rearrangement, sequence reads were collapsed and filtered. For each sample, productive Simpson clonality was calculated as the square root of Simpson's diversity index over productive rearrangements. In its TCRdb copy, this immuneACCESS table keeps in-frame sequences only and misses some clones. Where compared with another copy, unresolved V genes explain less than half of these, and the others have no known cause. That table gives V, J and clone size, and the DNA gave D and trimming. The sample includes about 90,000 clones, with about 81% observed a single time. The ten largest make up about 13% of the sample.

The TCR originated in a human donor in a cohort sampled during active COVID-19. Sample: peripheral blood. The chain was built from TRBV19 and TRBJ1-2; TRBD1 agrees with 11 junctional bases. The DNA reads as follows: TGTGCCAGTAGGCCAGGACAGGGGGCGAATTACTATGGCTACACCTTC. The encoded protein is CASRPGQGANYYGYTF.